This entry features one TCR beta chain sequence. Its antigen is unknown. The sample belongs to a study of T cell repertoires in cytomegalovirus infection. About the research overall: It can be stated that public TCR beta signatures indicated CMV infection as well as a matching HLA type. Overall study results and limits: The ex vivo response was dominated by HLA-C-restricted CMV-specific TCR beta clonotypes.

TCRdb used MiXCR to reprocess the reads, holding one entry per CDR3 protein. The table records approximately 700,000 distinct CDR3 sequences, about a third of them present only once. The V gene's germline CDR1 is MNHEY and CDR2 SVGAGI. The CDR3 is made up of 14 amino acids. V lost 7 bases, J lost 1 base, and 6 bases stayed unmatched. Sequencing was carried out using PBMCs. This TCR was sampled from a human donor in good health (CMV status not recorded). Some clones in this sample may be carry-over from other donors' samples. The chain links TRBV6-5 to TRBJ2-7; 8 bases agree with TRBD2. For the CDR3, the DNA is TGTGCCAGCATATCTCGCGGGAGGTCCTACGAGCAGTACTTC. Amino acid sequence: CASISRGRSYEQYF.